What follows are 28 T cell receptor beta chains derived from one specimen sequenced in a study of beta chain features in type 1 diabetes. The study's findings and limits: Patients with Type 1 diabetes showed moderately but significantly shorter TCRB CDR3s in all four CD4+ subsets.

No cognate antigen is known for these TCRs. Expressed TCRB transcripts were sequenced because the isolated RNA had all been reverse transcribed beforehand. The table came from immunoSEQ multiplex PCR; TCRdb's copy has only in-frame clones and leaves some out. This table has approximately 600,000 clones, under 15% appearing once. Sequencing was performed on naive CD4+ T cells from blood. The receptors were gathered from a man in his thirties or forties with type 1 diabetes.

In DNA form, the CDR3 reads TGTGCCAGCAGTCGGACGGTTGGGACTGAAGCTTTCTTT. This codes for CASSRTVGTEAFF. The rearrangement uses TRBV7-2 and TRBJ1-1; D unclear. Germline V gene sequence: CDR1 SGHTA, CDR2 FQGNSA. CDR3 length equals 13 residues. Trimming stripped 6 bases from V and 5 bases from J, with 13 bases between.

The V gene is TRBV29-1, the J gene TRBJ1-1, with TRBD1 matching 7 bases. The germline V gene encodes CDR1 SQVTM and CDR2 ANQGSEA. Losses at the gene ends were 4 bases for V and 5 bases for J; bases not matched to a gene: 10. CDR3 length: 14 amino acids. The CDR3 reads CSVARNEQGTEAFF. The CDR3 DNA reads TGCAGCGTTGCTAGGAATGAACAGGGGACTGAAGCTTTCTTT.

DNA for the CDR3: TGTGCCAGCAGCCAAGATCCCGTAGGGAGCACCTACAATGAGCAGTTCTTC. This sequence encodes CASSQDPVGSTYNEQFF. The chain links TRBV4-2 to TRBJ2-1, with D perhaps matching TRBD2 (5 bases). V lost 0 bases and J lost 2, with 14 bases in between. The CDR3 runs 17 residues. The V gene's germline CDR1 is LGHNA and CDR2 YNFKEQ.

This clone has only a few counts. V and J are TRBV7-9 and TRBJ1-1; D unresolved. The CDR3 runs 14 residues. Germline CDR1 SEHNR, CDR2 FQNEAQ (reference sequence). V was trimmed by 1 base and J by 1 base, leaving 7 bases between them. CDR3 coding DNA: TGTGCCAGCAGCTTAGGACACGCGAACACTGAAGCTTTCTTT. Protein sequence: CASSLGHANTEAFF.

The V and J genes are TRBV18 and TRBJ2-7; TRBD1 agrees at 12 bases. CDR3 length equals 16 residues. J lost 5 bases, V lost 3 bases, and 8 bases had no gene match. Germline CDR1 is KGHSH and CDR2 is LQKENI. The CDR3 sequence: CASSPPTGQGAHEQYF. CDR3 nucleotides: TGTGCCAGCTCACCCCCGACGGGACAGGGGGCCCACGAGCAGTACTTC.

CDR3 protein: CASSQDFGDVGNTIYF. The CDR3 DNA follows: TGCGCCAGCAGCCAAGATTTCGGGGACGTTGGAAACACCATATATTTT. This rearrangement joins TRBV4-3 to TRBJ1-3, with a tentative D call TRBD1 (5 bases). V was pared by 0 bases and J by 3 bases, with 12 bases between. The CDR3 spans 16 residues. CDR1 is LGHNA and CDR2 is YSLEER in the germline V gene.

V gene TRBV5-1 combines with J gene TRBJ2-3; the match to TRBD2 covers 12 bases. CDR3 length: 16 residues. The V gene end was trimmed by 4 bases and the J gene end by 3 bases; junction bases not matched to a gene: 6. From germline, CDR1 is SGHRS and CDR2 YFSETQ. In DNA form, the CDR3 reads TGCGCCAGCAGCCCGGGGACTAGCGGGTCAACAGATACGCAGTATTTT. Encoded protein: CASSPGTSGSTDTQYF.

This clone occurred a few times. The chain carries TRBV6-1 and TRBJ2-1; D might be TRBD2 (6 bases). Germline-derived CDR1 and CDR2 are MNHNS and SASEGT. CDR3 length: 15 amino acids. V dropped 8 bases and J dropped 0 bases, with 14 bases sitting between them. The CDR3 here is CASPRDWGSYNEQFF. CDR3 coding DNA: TGTGCCAGCCCACGGGACTGGGGCTCCTACAATGAGCAGTTCTTC.

This clone has only a few counts. The chain links TRBV5-4 to TRBJ2-1; 14 nucleotides agree with TRBD2. Germline V gene data show CDR1 as SGHNT and CDR2 as YYREEE (reference sequence). Unmatched junction bases numbered 5, after V lost 4 bases and J lost 2 bases. The CDR3 has 17 amino acids. CDR3 loop: CASSGPGLAGAYNEQFF. The CDR3 nucleotides read TGTGCCAGCAGCGGACCGGGACTAGCGGGGGCCTACAATGAGCAGTTCTTC.

This clone was picked up a small number of times. The chain employs TRBV21-1 and TRBJ2-7; the DNA was not used to check the table's D call, TRBD2. TRBV21-1 counts as a pseudogene. The CDR3 extends over 16 amino acids. The chain's CDR3 is CASSSQSGGIAYEQYF. DNA for the CDR3: TGTGCCAGCAGCTCCCAGAGCGGGGGAATCGCCTACGAGCAGTACTTC.

This clone was recorded a few times. The gene calls are TRBV7-9 and TRBJ2-7; the D call may be TRBD1 or TRBD2 (5 bases each). Germline V gene lookup returns CDR1 SEHNR and CDR2 FQNEAQ (reference sequence). This CDR3 contains 15 residues. V dropped 2 bases and J dropped 7 bases, with 18 bases sitting between them. CDR3 nucleotides: TGTGCCAGCAGCTTAAGCCCCCAGGGAGTTGGAGAGCAGTACTTC. Its translation is CASSLSPQGVGEQYF.

This clone appeared a few times. This sequence joins TRBV6-6 and TRBJ1-6; D might be TRBD1 (6 bases). Germline-derived CDR1 and CDR2 are MNHNY and SVGAGI (reference sequence). Deletions cut 5 bases from V and 7 bases from J, with 15 bases between. This CDR3 region has 15 residues. CDR3 nucleotide sequence: TGTGCCAGCAGTGCCCGGGACATCGAGAATTCACCCCTCCACTTT. It is translated as CASSARDIENSPLHF.

This clone occurred a few times. The V call is TRBV7-2, the J call TRBJ2-5; D is perhaps TRBD2 (6 bases). The germline V and J ends were trimmed by 3 bases and 2 bases, with 10 bases remaining between them. Germline V gives CDR1 SGHTA, CDR2 FQGNSA. The CDR3 spans 14 residues. CDR3 amino acids: CASSFRDFQETQYF. The DNA for the CDR3 is TGTGCCAGCAGCTTTCGGGACTTTCAAGAGACCCAGTACTTC.

This clone has just a few counts. The chain uses TRBV7-3 and TRBJ2-2; 9 bases fit TRBD2. Per the germline V gene, CDR1 is SGHTA and CDR2 is FQGTGA. With 1 base clipped from V and 7 bases from J, the junction kept 13 bases outside the gene matches. This CDR3 comprises 18 residues. CDR3 loop: CASSLMAASGTLFGELFF. CDR3 in DNA: TGTGCCAGCAGCTTAATGGCCGCTAGCGGGACCCTATTCGGGGAGCTGTTTTTT. Full variable domain (remainder filled in from reference TRBV7-3 and TRBJ2-2): GAGVSQTPSNKVTEKGKYVELRCDPISGHTALYWYRQSLGQGPEFLIYFQGTGAADDSGLPNDRFFAVRPEGSVSTLKIQRTERGDSAVYLCASSLMAASGTLFGELFFGEGSRLTVL.

V gene TRBV5-4 combines with J gene TRBJ2-2; 10 nucleotides agree with TRBD1. CDR3 size: 15 residues. V lost 5 bases and J lost 5; bases outside the gene matches: 6. Germline V gene data show CDR1 as SGHNT and CDR2 as YYREEE (reference sequence). The CDR3 reads CASRPWTGGTGELFF. CDR3 sequence (DNA): TGTGCCAGCAGACCCTGGACAGGGGGGACCGGGGAGCTGTTTTTT.

This chain links TRBV10-3 with TRBJ1-2; no clear D. The CDR3 runs 10 residues. Per the germline V gene, CDR1 is ENHRY and CDR2 is SYGVKD. The V end lost 11 bases, the J end lost 2 bases, and 6 bases lay between the germline ends. The CDR3 DNA sequence: TGTGCCTCGGGGAACTATGGCTACACCTTC. This translates into CASGNYGYTF.

The chain has TRBV13 and TRBJ1-1; D unclear. Germline V CDR1 and CDR2: PRHDT, FYEKMQ (reference sequence). The CDR3 sequence is 13 residues long. The V end lost 1 base, the J end lost 2 bases, and 5 bases lay between the germline ends. DNA of the CDR3: TGTGCCAGCAGCTTAGATCCCAACACTGAAGCTTTCTTT. It encodes CASSLDPNTEAFF.

In this sample, this clone turned up a few times. The V gene is TRBV7-9, the J gene TRBJ1-5, with D unclear. The germline V gene encodes CDR1 SEHNR and CDR2 FQNEAQ (reference sequence). Trimming shortened V by 5 bases and J by 7 bases, and 15 bases separated the two germline ends. The CDR3 sequence is 14 residues long. For the CDR3, the DNA is TGTGCCAGCAGCCCCACAGAAATGGGGCAGCCCCAGCATTTT. Protein: CASSPTEMGQPQHF. Complete variable domain (other parts from reference TRBV7-9 and TRBJ1-5): DTGVSQNPRHKITKRGQNVTFRCDPISEHNRLYWYRQTLGQGPEFLTYFQNEAQLEKSRLLSDRFSAERPKGSFSTLEIQRTEQGDSAMYLCASSPTEMGQPQHFGDGTRLSIL.

This clone was found a few times. The V call is TRBV9, the J call TRBJ2-3; D is unclear. The CDR3 has 14 residues. The V gene's germline CDR1 is SGDLS and CDR2 YYNGEE. V was shortened by 0 bases and J by 4 bases, with 9 bases between the two germline ends. The CDR3 bases are TGTGCCAGCAGCGTAGTACCCTCGCCAGATACGCAGTATTTT. Protein sequence: CASSVVPSPDTQYF.

V and J are TRBV18 and TRBJ2-3; 8 bases match TRBD1. Per the germline V gene, CDR1 is KGHSH and CDR2 is LQKENI. CDR3 size: 13 residues. V was pared by 8 bases and J by 2 bases, with 3 bases of the junction left unmatched. The CDR3: CASPDRVTDTQYF. The CDR3 coding sequence is TGTGCCAGCCCGGACAGGGTCACAGATACGCAGTATTTT.

The genes are TRBV28 and TRBJ2-5; possibly TRBD2 for D (5 bases). With 4 bases removed from V and 5 bases from J, the gap between germline ends came to 8 bases. This CDR3 has 12 amino acids. Germline-derived CDR1 and CDR2 are MDHEN and SYDVKM. Written as DNA, the CDR3 is TGTGCCAGCAGTTCCAGCGGCGAGACCCAGTACTTC. Translated, it gives CASSSSGETQYF.

The CDR3: CASLAEVTGRGMQYF. Here the CDR3 DNA reads TGTGCCAGCCTTGCTGAAGTGACAGGGAGAGGGATGCAGTACTTC. The chain has TRBV2 and TRBJ2-7, with 7 nucleotides matching TRBD1. Unmatched junction bases numbered 19, after V lost 8 bases and J lost 9 bases. Germline V gene lookup returns CDR1 SNHLY and CDR2 FYNNEI. CDR3 length: 15 amino acids.

This rearrangement joins TRBV15 to TRBJ1-5, with 9 bases lining up with TRBD1. The trim removed 2 bases at V and 3 bases at J, leaving 5 bases unmatched. CDR3 size: 16 residues. CDR1 LNHNV and CDR2 YYDKDF come from the germline V gene (reference sequence). Here the CDR3 reads CATSRPQGAFNQPQHF. The CDR3 nucleotides are TGTGCCACCAGCAGACCACAGGGGGCCTTCAATCAGCCCCAGCATTTT.

This sequence joins TRBV6-4 and TRBJ2-1; a possible D gene is TRBD1 (5 bases). The length of the CDR3 is 14 residues. CDR1 is MRHNA, CDR2 SNTAGT, per germline. Trimming pared 4 bases from V and 6 bases from J, leaving 13 bases between. CDR3 DNA: TGTGCCAGCAGTGTGGATGGGGCCGGCAATGAGCAGTTCTTC. The encoded protein is CASSVDGAGNEQFF.

The J gene is TRBJ1-2, the V gene TRBV11-2; D unresolved. The V gene's germline CDR1 is SGHAT and CDR2 FQNNGV. The CDR3 has 15 amino acids. V lost 7 bases and J lost 8, with 23 bases in between. In nucleotides, the CDR3 is TGTGCCAGCAACCCCCTCCTTGGGTCCAAGGCGGGCTACACCTTC. As protein: CASNPLLGSKAGYTF.

The gene calls are TRBV6-6 and TRBJ2-5; 7 bases match TRBD1. CDR1 is MNHNY, CDR2 SVGAGI, per germline (reference sequence). There are 15 residues in the CDR3. Trimming at V came to 6 bases and at J to 4 bases, leaving 11 bases not matched to a gene. The CDR3 nucleotides read TGTGCCAGCAGACCCGGGACAGTCCTGCGAGAGACCCAGTACTTC. This gives the protein CASRPGTVLRETQYF.

The V call is TRBV5-1, the J call TRBJ2-2; D uncertain. From germline, CDR1 is SGHRS and CDR2 YFSETQ. The CDR3 is 14 amino acids. V was clipped by 1 base and J by 0 bases, with 4 bases between them. CDR3 sequence reads: CASSLSPNTGELFF. The CDR3 DNA sequence: TGCGCCAGCAGCTTGAGCCCGAACACCGGGGAGCTGTTTTTT.

The V and J genes are TRBV7-2 and TRBJ2-1; maybe TRBD2 (7 bases). CDR3 length: 14 residues. Between the trimmed V and J ends, which lost 7 bases and 3 bases, there was a span of 13 bases. Germline CDR1 SGHTA, CDR2 FQGNSA. CDR3 loop: CASIAGAGYNEQFF. CDR3 DNA sequence: TGTGCCAGCATCGCGGGGGCCGGCTACAATGAGCAGTTCTTC.